This TCR beta chain is drawn from a study of PD-1 blockade in classical Hodgkin lymphoma. Study overall: A 3 mg/kg intravenous dose of nivolumab was received by patients every 2 weeks. Study results and caveats: Before treatment, complete responders showed about the same diversity as newly diagnosed patients.

Specified time point: cycle 4 day 1 (C4D1), after six to seven weeks of nivolumab. Each of the patients experienced relapse following autologous stem cell transplantation, and their brentuximab vedotin exposure differed. The V end was cut by 0 bases, the J end by 4 bases, with 7 bases between. The CDR3 spans 13 residues. Germline-derived CDR1 and CDR2 are SGHKS and YYEKEE (reference sequence). Generated by immunoSEQ multiplex PCR, the TCRdb table keeps only in-frame clones and is missing some. The profile covers around 40,000 clones, with 70% to 85% appearing a single time and about 9.1% taken by the ten largest. Points on this clone: Its antigen remains unidentified.

The chain combines TRBV5-5 with TRBJ1-2; D unclear. Sequences were derived from peripheral blood mononuclear cells (PBMCs), sampled before the fourth cycle of nivolumab. The receptor was derived from a human donor with classical Hodgkin lymphoma. The CDR3 is CASSLGTAYGYTF. The DNA for the CDR3 is TGTGCCAGCAGCTTGGGCACGGCCTATGGCTACACCTTC.